What follows describes a single TCR beta chain. Source study methods: Reference gene primer amplification gave estimated nucleated cell counts. Clones were sequenced by immunoSEQ multiplex PCR, and TCRdb holds only the in-frame ones, with some missing. D and trimming come from the DNA, and the V and J calls and clone size come from that table. Of about 210,000 clones in the sample, roughly 82% were seen once. This specimen comes from a study of blood T cell repertoires in COVID-19. About the research overall: Acute-phase and convalescent COVID-19 samples originated in the United States, Italy and Spain. PBMCs, B-cell-depleted T cells, or T cells provided the cDNA or gDNA that made up the material.

V was clipped by 3 bases and J by 10 bases, with 13 bases between them. Germline V CDR1 and CDR2: MNHEY, SMNVEV (reference sequence). This CDR3 region has 14 residues. This rearrangement joins TRBV27 to TRBJ1-6, with D possibly being TRBD1 (5 bases). Specimen: peripheral blood. The receptor was derived from a woman aged 40 to 49 with acute or convalescent COVID-19. As DNA, the CDR3 is TGTGCCAGCAGTTTGGGAGGGGTAGCCTCACCCCTCCACTTT. This encodes CASSLGGVASPLHF.